The next 20 T cell receptor beta chains were all read from a single sample in a study of cytomegalovirus exposure and HLA in healthy donors (dated by TCRdb to about 2017). Receptors were amplified or captured by the immunoSEQ multiplex PCR assay. A mixture of 60 forward primers for TCR Vbeta segments and 13 reverse primers for TCR Jbeta segments was used in the multiplex PCR. In its TCRdb copy, this immuneACCESS table keeps in-frame sequences only and misses some clones. Where compared with another copy, unresolved V genes explain less than half of these, and the others have no known cause. Across this sample there are 150,000 to 200,000 clones, with around four fifths seen only once. Roughly 7.4% of the sample lies in the top ten. What was sequenced was PBMCs. These receptors originate from a male donor in good health and CMV-seropositive.

The chain is built from TRBV18 and TRBJ1-3; tentative D call: TRBD1 (6 bases). V was cut by 6 bases and J by 0 bases, with 15 bases left in between. The CDR3 is 16 amino acids. Germline CDR1 and CDR2: KGHSH and LQKENI. CDR3 region: CASSLRGADSGNTIYF. The CDR3 DNA reads as TGTGCCAGCTCGCTCAGGGGAGCGGACTCTGGAAACACCATATATTTT. The full variable domain, with the rest looked up from reference TRBV18 and TRBJ1-3, is NAGVMQNPRHLVRRRGQEARLRCSPMKGHSHVYWYRQLPEEGLKFMVYLQKENIIDESGMPKERFSAEFPKEGPSILRIQQVVRGDSAAYFCASSLRGADSGNTIYFGEGSWLTVV.

V usage is TRBV7-8 and J usage is TRBJ1-6; TRBD1 aligns across 9 bases. Per the germline V gene, CDR1 is SGHVS and CDR2 is FQNEAQ. CDR3 length: 17 amino acids. The J segment lost 3 bases and the V segment lost 5 bases, leaving 8 bases of the junction unmatched. The CDR3 is CASSRGDRDFYNSPLHF. DNA for the CDR3: TGTGCCAGCAGCCGTGGGGACAGGGACTTCTATAATTCACCCCTCCACTTT.

The chain uses TRBV6-1 and TRBJ1-2; D is possibly TRBD1 (5 bases). The CDR3 is 13 amino acids. CDR1 is MNHNS, CDR2 SASEGT, per germline. V was trimmed by 7 bases and J by 8 bases, leaving 17 bases between them. Here the CDR3 DNA reads TGTGCCAGCATCCGAATACAAGGGGAAGGCTACACCTTC. This codes for CASIRIQGEGYTF.

The rearrangement joins TRBV27 to TRBJ2-5; 8 bases agree with TRBD1. The J call may be incorrect, as the DNA end agrees better with TRBJ2-7. Germline V gives CDR1 MNHEY, CDR2 SMNVEV (reference sequence). CDR3 length: 15 residues. In DNA form, the CDR3 reads TGTGCCAGCACAATCCTCGGACAGGGCCCCTACGAGCAGTACTTC. Its protein product is CASTILGQGPYEQYF.

The chain recombines TRBV18 with TRBJ2-3; TRBD1 might be the D (6 bases). Trimming left V 6 bases short and J 6 bases short, with 7 bases between. Germline V gene sequence: CDR1 KGHSH, CDR2 LQKENI. The CDR3 spans 11 residues. The chain's CDR3 is CASSGADTQYF. The CDR3 region has the DNA TGTGCCAGCTCGGGGGCTGATACGCAGTATTTT.

The chain combines TRBV7-9 with TRBJ1-1; tentative D call: TRBD1 (5 bases). Germline V CDR1 and CDR2: SEHNR, FQNEAQ (reference sequence). Trimming took off 5 bases at V and 1 base at J, with 8 bases between the two ends. The CDR3 is made up of 13 amino acids. The CDR3 nucleotides read TGTGCCAGCAGCCGCGGACAGAACACTGAAGCTTTCTTT. Translated: CASSRGQNTEAFF.

The rearrangement uses TRBV6-1 and TRBJ2-7, with a possible D match to TRBD2 (6 bases). Germline lookup yields CDR1 MNHNS and CDR2 SASEGT. This CDR3 contains 16 residues. V shed 1 base and J shed 2 bases, with 15 bases lying between them. The CDR3 DNA reads as TGTGCCAGCAGTGAAGGGAGGGGATCCTCCCCCTACGAGCAGTACTTC. Translating it yields CASSEGRGSSPYEQYF.

The chain joins TRBV6-6 to TRBJ1-1, with D unresolved. This CDR3 has 14 amino acids. Germline V CDR1 and CDR2: MNHNY, SVGAGI (reference sequence). V shed 3 bases and J shed 1 base, with 9 bases lying between them. The CDR3 bases are TGTGCCAGCAGTTATGACACACCGAACACTGAAGCTTTCTTT. It encodes CASSYDTPNTEAFF.

This chain links TRBV30 with TRBJ1-2, with 8 bases identical to TRBD1. V was clipped by 2 bases and J by 2 bases; unmatched bases: 16. Per the germline V gene, CDR1 is GTSNPN and CDR2 is SVGIG (reference sequence). CDR3 length equals 18 residues. CDR3 protein: CAWSSRTGTIRLNYGYTF. The CDR3 region has the DNA TGTGCCTGGAGTTCCCGGACAGGGACCATACGCCTAAACTATGGCTACACCTTC.

As to this clone: The sample holds other DNA sequences that translate to the same CDR3. V usage is TRBV18 and J usage is TRBJ1-1; 8 bases match TRBD1. The V segment lost 2 bases and the J segment 1 base; nucleotides outside the gene matches: 0. Germline V CDR1 and CDR2: KGHSH, LQKENI. This CDR3 has 14 amino acids. Here the CDR3 reads CASSPTGGNTEAFF. CDR3 DNA: TGTGCCAGCTCACCAACAGGGGGGAACACTGAAGCTTTCTTT. Full variable domain (outside the CDR3, taken from reference TRBV18 and TRBJ1-1): NAGVMQNPRHLVRRRGQEARLRCSPMKGHSHVYWYRQLPEEGLKFMVYLQKENIIDESGMPKERFSAEFPKEGPSILRIQQVVRGDSAAYFCASSPTGGNTEAFFGQGTRLTVV.

This sequence joins TRBV5-1 and TRBJ1-6; D remains ambiguous. The CDR3 runs to 13 residues. Germline V gene data show CDR1 as SGHRS and CDR2 as YFSETQ. Trimming took off 4 bases at V and 7 bases at J, with 9 bases between the two ends. In DNA form, the CDR3 reads TGCGCCAGCAGCGACCAACAGAATTCACCCCTCCACTTT. Translated, it gives CASSDQQNSPLHF. Complete variable domain (other parts from reference TRBV5-1 and TRBJ1-6): KAGVTQTPRYLIKTRGQQVTLSCSPISGHRSVSWYQQTPGQGLQFLFEYFSETQRNKGNFPGRFSGRQFSNSRSEMNVSTLELGDSALYLCASSDQQNSPLHFGNGTRLTVT.

The rearrangement joins TRBV2 to TRBJ1-6; 12 bases are shared with TRBD1. Germline V gene lookup returns CDR1 SNHLY and CDR2 FYNNEI. This CDR3 has 16 residues. The junction had 7 bases not matched to a gene; V was cut back by 7 bases and J by 6 bases. CDR3 sequence reads: CASTSGTGGLNSPLHF. CDR3 bases: TGTGCCAGCACCTCCGGGACAGGGGGCCTTAATTCACCCCTCCACTTT.

V usage is TRBV7-9 and J usage is TRBJ2-3, with TRBD2 as a possible D gene (5 bases). The germline V gene encodes CDR1 SEHNR and CDR2 FQNEAQ (reference sequence). V was pared by 5 bases and J by 6 bases, with 6 bases between. This CDR3 is 11 amino acids long. Here the CDR3 reads CASSRDDTQYF. CDR3 DNA sequence: TGTGCCAGCAGCCGGGATGATACGCAGTATTTT.

J is TRBJ2-4 and V is TRBV13, with 7 bases matching TRBD1. CDR3 length: 21 residues. V lost 0 bases to trimming and J lost 0 bases; unmatched junction nucleotides: 17. Germline V gives CDR1 PRHDT, CDR2 FYEKMQ (reference sequence). This CDR3 is CASSLGLGRGQDILAKNIQYF. For the CDR3, the DNA is TGTGCCAGCAGCTTAGGCCTAGGGAGAGGACAGGATATCCTAGCCAAAAACATTCAGTACTTC.

This clone was seen only a few times. This chain connects TRBV27 to TRBJ1-3, with D possibly TRBD1 on 5 matching bases. The CDR3 is 14 residues long. Trimming took off 6 bases at V and 9 bases at J, with 18 bases between the two ends. Germline V gives CDR1 MNHEY, CDR2 SMNVEV (reference sequence). The CDR3 coding sequence is TGTGCCAGCAGACAACAAGTCTCCGGGGGCACCATATATTTT. It encodes CASRQQVSGGTIYF.

The chain combines TRBV6-6 with TRBJ1-4, with D hard to call. With 0 bases removed from V and 12 bases from J, the gap between germline ends came to 5 bases. CDR3 length equals 11 residues. CDR1 and CDR2 (germline): MNHNY, SVGAGI (reference sequence). Written as DNA, the CDR3 is TGTGCCAGCAGTTACTCTGAGGAACTGTTTTTT. Translation: CASSYSEELFF.

The chain carries TRBV6-5 and TRBJ1-5; D remains unclear. V lost 6 bases, J lost 2 bases, and 5 bases lay in between. CDR3 size: 12 residues. Germline-derived CDR1 and CDR2 are MNHEY and SVGAGI. The CDR3 bases are TGTGCCAGCAGGTCGGGCAATCAGCCCCAGCATTTT. The encoded protein is CASRSGNQPQHF.

This clone was picked up a small number of times. The chain has TRBV6-5 and TRBJ2-7; 8 nucleotides agree with TRBD1. This CDR3 is 15 amino acids long. CDR1 MNHEY and CDR2 SVGAGI come from the germline V gene. The J segment lost 6 bases and the V segment lost 11 bases, leaving 18 bases of the junction unmatched. CDR3 bases: TGTGCCGCCCAAACCTCCGGGACAGGCAAGCTCGAGCAGTACTTC. This translates into CAAQTSGTGKLEQYF.

The chain is built from TRBV19 and TRBJ1-3; weak D call: TRBD1 (5 bases). In germline, CDR1 is LNHDA, CDR2 SQIVND (reference sequence). The CDR3 has 13 amino acids. V lost 4 bases, J lost 4 bases, and 8 bases lay in between. The CDR3 sequence: CASSKDTGNTIYF. The DNA for the CDR3 is TGTGCCAGTAGTAAGGACACGGGAAACACCATATATTTT.

The J gene is TRBJ2-1, the V gene TRBV4-2, with 10 bases that match TRBD2. Per the germline V gene, CDR1 is LGHNA and CDR2 is YNFKEQ. The CDR3 spans 19 residues. The V gene end was trimmed by 0 bases and the J gene end by 5 bases; junction bases not matched to a gene: 13. As DNA, the CDR3 is TGTGCCAGCAGCCAAGAGGGTCTAGCGGGGGCCGGCGAGAACAATGAGCAGTTCTTC. Its translation is CASSQEGLAGAGENNEQFF.